The 17 T cell receptor beta chains below were found in one sample sequenced in a study of T cells in Graves' hyperthyroidism and ophthalmopathy (dated by TCRdb to the late 2010s). Libraries were constructed by multiplex PCR. TCRdb names Illumina HiSeq 2000 as the instrument used. TCR beta CDR3 regions were amplified from RNA transcripts. For the first round of RT-PCR on the TCR CDR3, the HTBI primer set was used together with the Qiagen OneStep RT-PCR kit. TCRdb's own reprocessing of the public reads used fastp at Q25 and MiXCR and kept productive beta chains. Each CDR3 protein gets just one entry, which takes the most common genes and DNA from the rows behind it. Recorded for this sample are a few hundred thousand distinct CDR3 sequences; about 14% of them occurred a single time. Together, the top ten hold 4.5% to 6% of the sample. The sequenced sample consisted of blood. All receptors come from a woman aged 25 to 39 with Graves' hyperthyroidism that later progressed to Graves' ophthalmopathy.

In this sample, this clonotype turned up many times. V and J are TRBV20-1 and TRBJ2-3; D unresolved. From germline, CDR1 is DFQATT and CDR2 SNEGSKA (reference sequence). Trimming shortened V by 5 bases and J by 3 bases, and 9 bases separated the two germline ends. The CDR3 sequence is 12 residues long. The CDR3 DNA follows: TGCAGTGCTCCCCCTTCTACAGATACGCAGTATTTT. As protein: CSAPPSTDTQYF.

This chain links TRBV4-2 with TRBJ1-2; unclear D gene. V lost 0 bases to trimming and J lost 4 bases, with 6 bases between them. Germline V gives CDR1 LGHNA, CDR2 YNFKEQ. The CDR3 runs 13 residues. The CDR3 DNA is TGTGCCAGCAGCCAAGAGACGGCCTATGGCTACACCTTC. It translates to CASSQETAYGYTF.

About this clonotype itself: A much more abundant neighbour one base away suggests this may be a read error. This rearrangement joins TRBV3-1 to TRBJ1-3; D is ambiguous. CDR3 size: 15 residues. The germline V gene has CDR1 LGHDT and CDR2 YNNKEL (reference sequence). The V and J ends lost 1 base and 0 bases respectively, with 7 bases between them. The CDR3 region has the DNA TGTGCCAGCAGCCAAGCCGGGGACTCTGGAAACACCATATATTTT. Residues: CASSQAGDSGNTIYF.

Many counts were recorded for this clonotype. V and J are TRBV20-1 and TRBJ2-3; perhaps TRBD1 as D (7 bases). The V gene lost 3 bases and the J gene lost 4 bases, with 11 bases spanning the gap. Germline lookup yields CDR1 DFQATT and CDR2 SNEGSKA (reference sequence). There are 13 residues in the CDR3. CDR3 nucleotides: TGCAGTGCTAGGGAGGGGGCCCCAGATACGCAGTATTTT. This sequence encodes CSAREGAPDTQYF.

Details on this clonotype: The missing conserved phenylalanine or tryptophan at the end of this CDR3 makes a read error likely. It is unclear where the CDR3 begins or ends on the DNA, so no DNA is shown, and the CDR3 is as TCRdb lists it. The chain uses TRBV24-1 and TRBJ2-7; the DNA was not compared with TRBD2, the D call given in the table. The CDR3 is 15 residues long, counting both termini. Germline CDR1 KGHDR, CDR2 SFDVKD. CDR3: CATSGLSSGSYEPYI.

This chain joins TRBV28 and TRBJ2-7; weak D call: TRBD1 (6 bases). V was cut by 1 base and J by 2 bases, with 12 bases left in between. The CDR3 runs 15 residues. CDR1 is MDHEN, CDR2 SYDVKM, per germline. The CDR3 DNA sequence: TGTGCCAGCAGTTTATTACTAGGGGGACCCTACGAGCAGTACTTC. This translates into CASSLLLGGPYEQYF.

This clonotype was detected many times. The chain couples TRBV28 to TRBJ1-1, with D tentatively TRBD1 (5 bases). The length of the CDR3 is 16 residues. V lost 5 bases, J lost 1 base, and 17 bases lay in between. Looked up from germline, CDR1 is MDHEN and CDR2 is SYDVKM. The DNA for the CDR3 is TGTGCCAGCAGTCTCAGAGGGGTTTACGGGAACACTGAAGCTTTCTTT. Its translation: CASSLRGVYGNTEAFF.

This clonotype was observed at least ten times. As DNA, the CDR3 is TGTGCCAGTAGTATTGGGCGGGGAGGAGCCGGCTACACCTTC. Its translation is CASSIGRGGAGYTF. J is TRBJ1-2 and V is TRBV19; D is unclear. The germline V gene encodes CDR1 LNHDA and CDR2 SQIVND (reference sequence). Deletions cut 3 bases from V and 8 bases from J, with 16 bases between. CDR3 length: 14 amino acids.

This clonotype was observed many times. The rearrangement joins TRBV20-1 to TRBJ2-7; TRBD2 is a possible D gene (6 bases). Germline V lookup: CDR1 DFQATT, CDR2 SNEGSKA (reference sequence). Trimming cost V 0 bases and J 2 bases, with 14 bases left between them. The CDR3 is 15 residues long. The CDR3 is CSARDSGDEPYEQYF. For the CDR3, the DNA is TGCAGTGCTAGAGATTCGGGGGACGAACCCTACGAGCAGTACTTC.

V gene TRBV12-3 or TRBV12-4 combines with J gene TRBJ2-7, with D hard to call. This CDR3 comprises 14 residues. Between the trimmed V and J ends, which lost 6 bases and 0 bases, there was a span of 12 bases. In nucleotides, the CDR3 is TGTGCCAGCAGATCGCGGAGTTACTCCTACGAGCAGTACTTC. Protein: CASRSRSYSYEQYF.

The CDR3 DNA is TGTGCCAGCAGTTTAGCGCGCCAGTCTAGCACAGATACGCAGTATTTT. Its protein product is CASSLARQSSTDTQYF. The rearrangement uses TRBV12-3 or TRBV12-4 and TRBJ2-3; D remains ambiguous. This CDR3 has 16 residues. Trimming removed 0 bases from V and 0 bases from J, with 10 bases in between.

On this clonotype: A much more abundant neighbour one base away suggests this may be a read error. The genes are TRBV7-2 and TRBJ1-4, with D tentatively TRBD1 (5 bases). Trimming took off 8 bases at V and 0 bases at J, with 16 bases between the two ends. CDR3 size: 16 residues. Per germline, CDR1 SGHTA and CDR2 FQGNSA. Here the CDR3 reads CASSWSGGSTNEKLFF. CDR3 DNA: TGTGCCAGCTCATGGTCGGGGGGATCAACTAATGAAAAACTGTTTTTT.

V is TRBV3-1 and J is TRBJ2-7; 8 bases agree with TRBD2. In germline, CDR1 is LGHDT, CDR2 YNNKEL (reference sequence). J was trimmed by 5 bases and V by 4 bases; bases with no gene match: 7. CDR3 size: 14 residues. The DNA for the CDR3 is TGTGCCAGCAGCCCGTTGACTAGCGTCAACGAGCAGTACTTC. Amino acid sequence: CASSPLTSVNEQYF.

Concerning this clonotype itself: A much larger clonotype is one base distant, so this may be a read error. This chain uses TRBV30 with TRBJ2-5, with unresolved D. The CDR3 spans 13 residues. Per germline, CDR1 GTSNPN and CDR2 SVGIG (reference sequence). Trimming pared 0 bases from V and 5 bases from J, leaving 10 bases between. CDR3 in amino acids: CAWSVSSEETQYF. The CDR3 nucleotides read TGTGCCTGGAGTGTTAGCTCTGAGGAGACCCAGTACTTC.

This clonotype was counted between two and nine times. The V and J genes are TRBV27 and TRBJ2-7; D gene ambiguous. V shed 7 bases and J shed 6 bases, with 10 bases lying between them. This CDR3 region has 11 residues. The germline CDR1 and CDR2 sequences are MNHEY and SMNVEV (reference sequence). CDR3 in DNA: TGTGCCAGCAAACAAGCCGGCGAGCAGTACTTC. Translating gives CASKQAGEQYF.

This clonotype was seen only a few times. The chain joins TRBV28 to TRBJ1-2, with TRBD1 matching over 7 bases. Germline values: CDR1 MDHEN, CDR2 SYDVKM. J was trimmed by 4 bases and V by 6 bases; bases with no gene match: 11. CDR3 size: 15 residues. The CDR3 DNA reads TGTGCCAGCAGCCTTGGGACAGCCTCATTCTATGGCTACACCTTC. Translation: CASSLGTASFYGYTF.

The sample holds a few counts of this clonotype. This clone may be a read error of a much larger clone one base away. The J gene is TRBJ2-7, the V gene TRBV7-2; D might be TRBD1 (6 bases). V lost 4 bases and J lost 6, with 13 bases in between. Germline CDR1 SGHTA, CDR2 FQGNSA. CDR3 size: 13 residues. The CDR3 DNA reads TGTGCCAGCAGCTCCAACAGGGCTCGCGAGCAGTACTTC. Translated: CASSSNRAREQYF.